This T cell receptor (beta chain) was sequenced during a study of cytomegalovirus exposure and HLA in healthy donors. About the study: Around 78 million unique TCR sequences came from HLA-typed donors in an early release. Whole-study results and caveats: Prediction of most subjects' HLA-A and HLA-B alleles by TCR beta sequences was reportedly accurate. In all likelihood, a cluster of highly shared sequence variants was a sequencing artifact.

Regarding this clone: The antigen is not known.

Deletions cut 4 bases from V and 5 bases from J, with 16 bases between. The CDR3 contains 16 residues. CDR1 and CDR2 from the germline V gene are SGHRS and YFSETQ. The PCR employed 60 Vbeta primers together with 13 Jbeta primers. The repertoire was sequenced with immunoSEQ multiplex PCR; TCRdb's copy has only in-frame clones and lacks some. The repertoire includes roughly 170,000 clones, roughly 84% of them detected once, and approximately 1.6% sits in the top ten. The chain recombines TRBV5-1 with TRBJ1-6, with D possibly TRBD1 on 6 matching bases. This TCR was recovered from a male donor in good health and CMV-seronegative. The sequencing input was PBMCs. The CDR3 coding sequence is TGCGCCAGCAGCCCACAAGTACAGGGAAATAATTCACCCCTCCACTTT. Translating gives CASSPQVQGNNSPLHF.